This TCR beta chain appears in the sequencing data of a study of cytotoxic CD8 clonotypes in ibrutinib-treated CLL. On the study more broadly: The subjects consisted of 11 relapsed/refractory and fewer than 16 treatment-naive individuals, with fewer than 18 IGHV unmutated. Study-wide points: Sampling times, which were not matched between the groups, differed between sustained-remission patients and progressing patients.

Clones were read by immunoSEQ multiplex PCR, and TCRdb kept only the in-frame ones, dropping some. The data show under 200,000 clones, with approximately 77% seen just once and about 2.1% held by the top ten. Per germline, CDR1 LNHDA and CDR2 SQIVND (reference sequence). The V end lost 5 bases, the J end lost 2 bases, and 16 bases lay between the germline ends. The CDR3 has 16 amino acids. A note on this clone: The antigen remains unidentified.

This receptor was obtained from a human donor with chronic lymphocytic leukemia. The chain is built from TRBV19 and TRBJ2-1, with a weak D call TRBD2 (5 bases). The source material was PBMCs, sampled after 12 months of ibrutinib treatment. CDR3 coding DNA: TGTGCCAGTAGTGGTCCGGTGAGCGGAGCCTACAATGAGCAGTTCTTC. Its translation: CASSGPVSGAYNEQFF.